This T cell receptor beta chain was obtained from a study of CD8 T cells in Susac syndrome (dated by TCRdb to the late 2010s). About the full investigation: The study used repertoire sequencing to test whether antigen drove CD8+ T cell activation and differentiation in Susac syndrome.

With respect to this clonotype: The antigen it recognizes is unknown. No clone much larger than this one lies a single base away; base qualities are absent.

The research as a whole found: The TCR sequencing and HLA analysis was acknowledged to have included a relatively small number of individuals.

RNA was extracted using the RNeasy kit, and roughly 0.45 to 1 microgram was reverse transcribed with random hexamers. TCR beta CDR3 regions were amplified with the immunoSEQ multiplex PCR assay covering 54 Vbeta and 13 Jbeta segments. PCR amplification bias was corrected by using a synthetic template baseline for primer optimization and computational correction. Under the source paper's analysis protocol: Reads were annotated to V, D and J genes per IMGT and analyzed with immunoSEQ Analyzer, keeping only productive sequences. To calculate clonality, Shannon entropy was normalized by log2 of the number of productive unique sequences and then subtracted from one. For each patient and control, public and private clones were evaluated among the 100 most prevalent clones. Clones were defined as Susac-specific if absent from the healthy and MS cohorts, from 1052 published viral clones and from other ImmuneACCESS disease sequences. TCRdb reanalyzed the raw reads on its own, using fastp at Q25 for trimming and MiXCR for clone calling, and kept in-frame beta chains. Rows are unified per CDR3 protein, each entry keeping the most common DNA and genes. The authors' filters were not applied to this entry. This sample has roughly 200,000 distinct CDR3 sequences in its table, and under 97% of those were observed once. The top ten hold more than 0.09% of the sample.

Peripheral blood CD8+ and CD4+ T cells from healthy donors, Susac syndrome patients and multiple sclerosis patients were profiled using high-throughput TCR beta sequencing. Multiple sclerosis controls were treatment-naive patients with stable or active relapsing-remitting disease fulfilling revised McDonald criteria. Bulk CD8+ and CD4+ T cells were purified magnetically by negative isolation, whereas CD8+ TEMRA cells were enriched by FACS. Blood was drawn into EDTA tubes, processed within 24 hours, and PBMCs were isolated by density gradient centrifugation. PBMCs intended for TCR sequencing were cryopreserved in liquid nitrogen and were subsequently thawed in a 37 degrees C water bath. The sorted or isolated CD4+, CD8+ and CD8+ TEMRA cells reached a purity of at least 90%. This receptor was identified in a human donor with multiple sclerosis. The sample comprised CD4+ T cells from PBMCs.

CDR3 loop: CAWSGGPTYEQFF. The DNA sequence reads TGTGCCTGGAGTGGAGGCCCGACTTACGAGCAGTTCTTC. The chain employs TRBV30 and TRBJ2-1; the D gene identity is not certain. CDR1 and CDR2 were assigned from the germline V gene (reference sequence) as GTSNPN and SVGIG. V is pared back by 1 base and J by 10 bases, with 14 bases lying between the germline termini. The CDR3 starts with the cysteine, ends with the phenylalanine, and has 13 residues. The read is trimmed to its CDR3 DNA, 39 bases read in frame from base 1. The full variable domain, with segments outside the CDR3 supplied by the reference TRBV30 and TRBJ2-1 proteins, appears as SQTIHQWPATLVQPVGSPLSLECTVEGTSNPNLYWYRQAAGRGLQLLFYSVGIGQISSEVPQNLSASRPQDRQFILSSKKLLLSDSGFYLCAWSGGPTYEQFFGPGTRLTVL.